The rows below give T cell receptor beta chains drawn from one sample of a study of Graves' ophthalmopathy and Graves' hyperthyroidism. TCRdb analysed the multiplex PCR reads with MiXCR anew, one entry per CDR3 protein. The sample includes roughly 600,000 distinct CDR3 sequences, approximately 35% of them seen just once. The source material was peripheral blood or thyroid tissue (not recorded which). Receptors were obtained from an adult man with Graves' hyperthyroidism. The CDR3 runs from the conserved cysteine through the conserved F or W. A D gene is named only where the DNA matches it firmly. The size field is filled for only some rows; it gives once, few, many or a size class.

D gene	V gene	J gene	clone size	CDR3 protein	CDR3 DNA
.	TRBV7-2	TRBJ2-7	many	CASSFLGALARYEQYF	TGTGCCAGCAGCTTCCTTGGGGCGCTAGCGAGATACGAGCAGTACTTC
.	TRBV20-1	TRBJ2-7	.	CSATPAGSSYEQYF	TGCAGTGCTACCCCGGCAGGGAGCTCCTACGAGCAGTACTTC
.	TRBV10-3	TRBJ2-2	.	CAISDASGELFF	TGTGCCATCAGTGATGCCAGCGGGGAGCTGTTTTTT
.	TRBV28	TRBJ1-2	.	CASSYAATYGYTF	TGTGCCAGCAGTTACGCAGCCACCTATGGCTACACCTTC
.	TRBV29-1	TRBJ1-2	many	CSVPGRPRNYGYTF	TGCAGCGTTCCCGGGAGACCCAGAAACTATGGCTACACCTTC
TRBD1	TRBV6-5	TRBJ2-5	.	CASYYRGPYNRAQYF	TGTGCCAGCTATTACAGGGGGCCCTATAATAGGGCCCAGTACTTC
.	TRBV30	TRBJ2-7	.	CAWSSGLYEQYF	TGTGCCTGGAGTTCGGGCCTCTACGAGCAGTACTTC
.	TRBV6-1	TRBJ1-4	many	CASSDWGFMRKLFF	TGTGCCAGCAGTGATTGGGGGTTTATGAGGAAACTGTTTTTT
.	TRBV5-1	TRBJ1-1	.	CASSPEGGSGTEAFF	TGCGCCAGCAGCCCGGAGGGGGGGAGTGGCACTGAAGCTTTCTTT
.	TRBV2	TRBJ1-6	.	CARPWGSYNSPLHF	TGTGCTAGACCCTGGGGTTCCTATAATTCACCCCTCCACTTT
.	TRBV9	TRBJ1-2	many	CASSEGGQTTYGYTF	TGTGCCAGCAGCGAGGGGGGCCAAACCACCTATGGCTACACCTTC
.	TRBV29-1	TRBJ1-1	many	CSVEDPGRSNTEAFF	TGCAGCGTTGAAGATCCCGGTAGGTCGAACACTGAAGCTTTCTTT
.	TRBV15	TRBJ1-6	.	CATSPLGQSSYNSPLHF	TGTGCCACCAGCCCCTTAGGACAGAGCTCCTATAATTCACCCCTCCACTTT
TRBD2	TRBV20-1	TRBJ2-5	many	CSATSGGAGETQYF	TGCAGTGCGACTAGCGGGGGGGCAGGAGAGACCCAGTACTTC
TRBD1	TRBV5-4	TRBJ2-5	.	CASSVDRGAVRETQYF	TGTGCCAGCAGCGTGGACAGGGGGGCCGTCAGGGAGACCCAGTACTTC
TRBD1	TRBV12-3/TRBV12-4	TRBJ1-2	.	CASSRTGQGANYGYTF	TGTGCCAGCAGTAGGACAGGGCAGGGGGCTAACTATGGCTACACCTTC
TRBD1	TRBV7-2	TRBJ2-2	many	CASSPDRDTGELFF	TGTGCCAGCAGTCCCGACAGGGACACCGGGGAGCTGTTTTTT
.	TRBV4-2	TRBJ1-1	few	CASSQDLGQLNTEAFF	TGTGCCAGCAGCCAAGATCTTGGACAACTGAACACTGAAGCTTTCTTT
TRBD2	TRBV7-3	TRBJ2-5	.	CASSLSTSGEETQYF	TGTGCCAGCAGCTTGTCCACTAGCGGGGAGGAGACCCAGTACTTC
.	TRBV15	TRBJ2-7	many	CATSRDPVGDEQYF	TGTGCCACCAGCAGAGATCCCGTAGGGGACGAGCAGTACTTC
TRBD1	TRBV12-3/TRBV12-4	TRBJ1-3	.	CASRRPQGAVRNTIYF	TGTGCCAGCAGGAGACCACAGGGGGCTGTTAGAAACACCATATATTTT
.	TRBV20-1	TRBJ2-5	few	CSARDTVQETQYF	TGCAGTGCTAGAGATACGGTCCAAGAGACCCAGTACTTC
TRBD1	TRBV6-5	TRBJ2-3	.	CASSESRQGADTQYF	TGTGCCAGCAGTGAATCGAGACAGGGGGCAGATACGCAGTATTTT
.	TRBV5-1	TRBJ2-2	.	CASSLPSAANTGELFF	TGCGCCAGCAGCTTGCCTAGCGCCGCGAACACCGGTGAGCTGTTTTTT
.	TRBV7-9	TRBJ1-4	many	CASSFGTYEKLFF	TGTGCCAGCAGCTTCGGGACATATGAAAAACTGTTTTTT
.	TRBV20-1	TRBJ2-6	few	CSARTVPGANVLTF	TGCAGTGCTAGGACAGTACCTGGGGCCAACGTCCTGACTTTC
TRBD2	TRBV29-1	TRBJ2-3	once	CSVEVEVAGEYTDTQYF	TGCAGCGTTGAAGTAGAGGTAGCGGGAGAATATACAGATACGCAGTATTTT
TRBD2	TRBV4-2	TRBJ2-2	few	CASSQGTGGITGELFF	TGTGCCAGCAGCCAAGGGACGGGGGGGATTACCGGGGAGCTGTTTTTT
TRBD1	TRBV7-2	TRBJ2-2	.	CACSFLQGAGTGELFF	TGTGCCTGCAGCTTTTTACAGGGGGCGGGGACCGGGGAGCTGTTTTTT
.	TRBV25-1	TRBJ2-5	.	CASSEFTAQETQYF	TGTGCCAGCAGTGAATTCACAGCCCAAGAGACCCAGTACTTC
.	TRBV15	TRBJ2-1	many	CATSAQLDTEEQFF	TGTGCCACCAGCGCTCAATTAGACACAGAGGAGCAGTTCTTC
.	TRBV5-8	TRBJ1-2	many	CASSLTHDYGYTF	TGTGCCAGCAGCTTGACGCATGACTATGGCTACACCTTC
.	TRBV5-5	TRBJ2-1	.	CASSLAGLGYSNEQFF	TGTGCCAGCAGCTTAGCAGGGCTCGGTTATAGCAATGAGCAGTTCTTC
.	TRBV10-3	TRBJ2-1	.	CAISVNIYNEQFF	TGTGCCATCAGTGTTAATATCTACAATGAGCAGTTCTTC
TRBD1	TRBV7-9	TRBJ2-5	.	CASSFRDRGSETQYF	TGTGCCAGCAGCTTCCGGGACAGGGGATCAGAGACCCAGTACTTC
TRBD2	TRBV7-8	TRBJ2-3	.	CASSFLAGGSTDTQYF	TGTGCCAGCAGCTTTCTAGCGGGAGGGAGCACAGATACGCAGTATTTT
.	TRBV24-1	TRBJ2-1	once	CATSVRGEQFF	TGTGCCACCAGTGTCCGGGGTGAGCAGTTCTTC
.	TRBV9	TRBJ1-1	many	CASSADGSSILNTEAFF	TGTGCCAGCAGCGCGGACGGTTCATCTATTCTGAACACTGAAGCTTTCTTT
.	TRBV19	TRBJ1-5	many	CASSMRLNTGGDQPQHF	TGTGCCAGTAGTATGAGGCTGAATACGGGGGGGGATCAGCCCCAGCATTTT
TRBD1	TRBV3-1	TRBJ1-2	few	CASSPGTGLGYTF	TGTGCCAGCAGCCCTGGGACAGGGCTTGGCTACACCTTC
TRBD1	TRBV15	TRBJ1-1	many	CATARDRGFSTEAFF	TGTGCCACCGCCAGGGACAGGGGGTTTAGCACTGAAGCTTTCTTT
.	TRBV20-1	TRBJ2-3	.	CSARGPGGYTQYF	TGCAGTGCTAGAGGACCCGGTGGTTATACGCAGTATTTT
.	TRBV7-9	TRBJ1-5	.	CASSWGLAGGGEPQHF	TGTGCCAGCAGCTGGGGACTAGCCGGGGGCGGAGAGCCCCAGCATTTT
.	TRBV5-1	TRBJ1-1	many	CASSLTGTPNTEAFF	TGCGCCAGCAGCCTAACCGGGACACCGAACACTGAAGCTTTCTTT
TRBD1	TRBV19	TRBJ2-6	.	CASSMKGTGLSSGANVLTF	TGTGCCAGTAGTATGAAAGGGACAGGGCTAAGCTCTGGGGCCAACGTCCTGACTTTC